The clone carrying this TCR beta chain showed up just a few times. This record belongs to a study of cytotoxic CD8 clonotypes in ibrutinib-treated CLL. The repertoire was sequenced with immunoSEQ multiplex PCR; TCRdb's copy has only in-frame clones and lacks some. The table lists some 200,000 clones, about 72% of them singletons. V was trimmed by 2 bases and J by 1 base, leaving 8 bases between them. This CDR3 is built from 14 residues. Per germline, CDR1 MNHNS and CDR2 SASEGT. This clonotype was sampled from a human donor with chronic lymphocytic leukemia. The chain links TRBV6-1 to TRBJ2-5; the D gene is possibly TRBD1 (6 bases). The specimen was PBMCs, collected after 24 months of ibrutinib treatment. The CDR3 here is CASSETGFQETQYF. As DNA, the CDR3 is TGTGCCAGCAGTGAAACAGGGTTCCAAGAGACCCAGTACTTC.